The entry that follows covers one T cell receptor (beta chain) sequence. Its antigen has not been determined. No base-level quality is on record; no much larger clone is a single base apart. The entry originates in a study of CD8 T cells in ankylosing spondylitis (dated by TCRdb to the late 2010s). About the full investigation: To find TCR variants linked to disease, the study profiled T cell receptor beta repertoires in ankylosing spondylitis patients and healthy donors. In total, the full study cohort was made up of 100 to 140 healthy donors and approximately 27 ankylosing spondylitis patients. Peripheral blood samples were taken, and synovial fluid was additionally collected from ankylosing spondylitis patients. Broad study findings and their caveats: The disease-linked clones showed a CD8+ phenotype and occurred at relatively low frequencies in peripheral blood. Some of the motif variants had been reported before in the synovial fluid and blood of reactive arthritis patients, a finding that suggests common disease-initiation mechanisms. Blood from ankylosing spondylitis patients appeared to be characterized by a TCR beta motif made up of eight highly homologous amino acid variants. According to the report, matched synovial fluid samples from ankylosing spondylitis patients were significantly enriched for the disease-linked clones.

TCRdb shows the sequencer as Illumina HiSeq 2500. TCR beta libraries were prepared by quantitative 5'-RACE with molecular barcodes. For the original study's pipeline: To identify disease-linked TCR variants, a new computational method was used, one built on a probabilistic model of VDJ rearrangement. The public sequencing data were trimmed at Q25 with fastp and processed into clonotypes with MiXCR by TCRdb, which kept only in-frame beta chains. A single entry per CDR3 protein holds the most common genes and DNA from its merged rows. The V and J calls and clone size come from TCRdb's table, not from the authors' own analysis. The table for this sample lists 200,000 or so distinct CDR3 sequences; under 15% of them were counted only once. Approximately 10% of the sample is taken by the ten largest. For CDR1 and CDR2, the germline V gene lists SGHRS and YFSETQ. Trimmed from V: 3 bases; trimmed from J: 10 bases; junction bases lacking a gene match: 13. The CDR3 numbers 16 residues from cysteine through phenylalanine. Only CDR3 DNA remains: 48 bases, in frame from the first base.

The TCR was taken from a female donor with ankylosing spondylitis or in good health (not recorded which). This chain joins TRBV5-1 to TRBJ2-1, with 10 bases matching TRBD2. Sequencing was performed on blood, either unsorted or a sorted T cell fraction (not recorded which). The DNA is TGCGCCAGCAGCTCCCGGGGAGCGGGAGGGCCGGGGGAGCAGTTCTTC. Translated, it reads CASSSRGAGGPGEQFF.